This TCR beta chain was recovered during a study of blood T cell repertoires in COVID-19. As for the study in general: COVID-19 samples, acute and convalescent, were from the United States, Italy and Spain. From T cells, B-cell-depleted T cells, or PBMCs came the material, which was cDNA or gDNA.

Per the original methods: Amplifying reference gene primers gave estimates of nucleated cell counts. The table came from immunoSEQ multiplex PCR; TCRdb's copy has only in-frame clones and leaves some out. V and J calls and clone size come straight from that table; D and trimming were deduced from the DNA. There are around 300,000 clones in the sample; about nine tenths occur only once, and 3% to 4.5% lies in the top ten. This clonotype was obtained from a woman in her thirties or forties with acute or convalescent COVID-19. Material: peripheral blood.

As DNA, the CDR3 is TGTGCCAGTAGTGAAAGAGCGGCTGGGGCCAACGTCCTGACTTTC. Protein product: CASSERAAGANVLTF. The genes are TRBV19 and TRBJ2-6, with D maybe TRBD2 (5 bases). Trimming removed 5 bases from V and 2 bases from J, with 10 bases in between. The CDR3 spans 15 residues. Germline values: CDR1 LNHDA, CDR2 SQIVND (reference sequence).